This paragraph covers one T cell receptor beta chain sequence. This record comes from a study of Ad26.COV2.S vaccination and SARS-CoV-2 variants. Data came from immunoSEQ multiplex PCR; TCRdb stores just in-frame clones and leaves some out. Here the sample spans roughly 380,000 clones, under 95% being singletons. The receptor was derived from a human donor who had recovered from COVID-19. The sample in question was peripheral blood, obtained after recovery from COVID-19.

DNA of the CDR3: TGCAGCGTTGTTGCAGGGCCACTCGTGGATACGCAGTATTTT. Amino acids: CSVVAGPLVDTQYF. The chain combines TRBV29-1 with TRBJ2-3, with a weak D call TRBD1 (5 bases). Trimming left V 4 bases short and J 6 bases short, with 17 bases between. This CDR3 region has 14 residues. CDR1 is SQVTM and CDR2 is ANQGSEA in the germline V gene.